This T cell receptor beta chain appears in the sequencing data of a study of blood T cells in healthy people across ages. Russia was home to the donors, healthy Caucasian individuals aged roughly 6 to 100. A second PCR of about 6 to 11 cycles used a sample-barcoded 5' primer and a J-beta primer mix. TCRdb reprocessed the 5' RACE reads via MiXCR and lists one record per CDR3 protein. This repertoire shows approximately 290,000 distinct CDR3 sequences, about 25% found once; its top ten account for roughly 30%. The V gene lost 3 bases and the J gene lost 4 bases, with 6 bases spanning the gap. The CDR3 consists of 12 residues.

Material for sequencing was blood. The J gene is TRBJ1-1, the V gene TRBV12-3 or TRBV12-4; no definite D call. This TCR was recovered from a woman in her 70s in good health. For the CDR3, the DNA is TGTGCCAGCAGTTTCGGGGTCACTGAAGCTTTCTTT. Translated: CASSFGVTEAFF.